Below are 23 T cell receptor beta chains sequenced from a single sample in a study of blood T cell repertoires in COVID-19. Libraries were prepared by immunoSEQ multiplex PCR; TCRdb keeps only in-frame clonotypes and omits some of them. This sample has tens of thousands of clones, with approximately 87% found just once. Sequencing used peripheral blood. The receptors here all came from a woman aged 80 or older with COVID-19, enrolled during active disease.

This chain joins TRBV3-1 (or the pseudogene TRBV3-2) and TRBJ2-1, with 14 bases that match TRBD2. Germline CDR1 LGHDT, CDR2 YNNKEL (reference sequence). Germline trimming cut 2 bases from V and 6 bases from J; bases unmatched to any gene: 3. This CDR3 is 16 amino acids long. The CDR3 DNA follows: TGTGCCAGCAGCCAACCGGGACTAGCGGGAGTCAATGAGCAGTTCTTC. Amino acid sequence: CASSQPGLAGVNEQFF.

The V and J genes are TRBV6-5 and TRBJ2-1; TRBD2 matches 11 bases. The CDR3 length is 13 residues. Germline loops: CDR1 MNHEY, CDR2 SVGAGI. V shed 6 bases, J shed 5 bases, and the junction held 0 bases outside the gene matches. CDR3 nucleotide sequence: TGTGCCAGCAGGACTAGCGGGGACAATGAGCAGTTCTTC. Protein sequence: CASRTSGDNEQFF.

The chain links TRBV2 to TRBJ1-1, with 9 bases that match TRBD1. Germline loops: CDR1 SNHLY, CDR2 FYNNEI. This CDR3 comprises 14 residues. The J segment lost 3 bases and the V segment lost 11 bases, leaving 10 bases of the junction unmatched. CDR3 DNA sequence: TGTGCCCGAGACGAGGGGACAGGGTACACTGAAGCTTTCTTT. This translates into CARDEGTGYTEAFF.

This chain connects TRBV3-1 (or the pseudogene TRBV3-2) to TRBJ2-7, with D maybe TRBD1 (6 bases). V lost 4 bases and J lost 5, with 15 bases in between. Germline V gene data show CDR1 as LGHDT and CDR2 as YNNKEL (reference sequence). This CDR3 comprises 14 residues. CDR3 DNA sequence: TGTGCCAGCAGCCTGAACAGGGAGTTACACGAGCAGTACTTC. Its translation is CASSLNRELHEQYF.

The gene calls are TRBV28 and TRBJ1-5; 7 bases line up with TRBD1. Germline V gives CDR1 MDHEN, CDR2 SYDVKM. V gave up 9 bases and J gave up 1 base; unmatched junction bases: 12. The CDR3 has 16 residues. CDR3 in DNA: TGTGCCAGTCGACAGGGAGGATGGGTGAGCAATCAGCCCCAGCATTTT. It encodes CASRQGGWVSNQPQHF.

As DNA, the CDR3 is TGTGCCAGTAGTATGTCCAGGGGTTACGAGCAGTACTTC. This sequence encodes CASSMSRGYEQYF. The chain is built from TRBV19 and TRBJ2-7, with D possibly TRBD1 on 6 matching bases. V lost 3 bases and J 4 bases, leaving 10 bases between the germline ends. Germline assignment: CDR1 LNHDA and CDR2 SQIVND (reference sequence). There are 13 residues in the CDR3. Full variable domain (outside the CDR3, taken from reference TRBV19 and TRBJ2-7): DGGITQSPKYLFRKEGQNVTLSCEQNLNHDAMYWYRQDPGQGLRLIYYSQIVNDFQKGDIAEGYSVSREKKESFPLTVTSAQKNPTAFYLCASSMSRGYEQYFGPGTRLTVT.

The CDR3 reads CASSQARNTEAFF. The DNA for the CDR3 is TGTGCCAGCAGCCAGGCGAGGAACACTGAAGCTTTCTTT. The V gene is TRBV7-3, the J gene TRBJ1-1; D uncertain. Germline CDR1 and CDR2: SGHTA and FQGTGA. The CDR3 is 13 residues long. Trimming took off 5 bases at V and 1 base at J, with 8 bases between the two ends.

This chain connects TRBV9 to TRBJ2-1, with D possibly being TRBD2 (5 bases). V shed 3 bases and J shed 7 bases, with 20 bases lying between them. The CDR3 spans 16 residues. The germline gives CDR1 SGDLS, CDR2 YYNGEE. The CDR3 loop is CASSAPGLDGRNEQFF. The CDR3 DNA reads as TGTGCCAGCAGCGCCCCCGGACTCGACGGGCGGAATGAGCAGTTCTTC.

The chain is built from TRBV28 and TRBJ2-7, with D possibly TRBD2 on 5 matching bases. The germline CDR1 and CDR2 sequences are MDHEN and SYDVKM. Trimming took 0 bases from V and 0 from J, leaving 6 bases between them. The CDR3 runs to 14 residues. The CDR3 region has the DNA TGTGCCAGCAGTTTATGGGGGAGCTCCTACGAGCAGTACTTC. Its protein product is CASSLWGSSYEQYF.

CDR3 nucleotide sequence: TGTGCCAGTAGTATCGGAGGGCCTCAAGAGACCCAGTACTTC. The encoded protein is CASSIGGPQETQYF. The rearrangement joins TRBV19 to TRBJ2-5, with D possibly matching TRBD2 (6 bases). Between the trimmed V and J ends, which lost 3 bases and 2 bases, there was a span of 10 bases. Germline V gene lookup returns CDR1 LNHDA and CDR2 SQIVND (reference sequence). The CDR3 contains 14 residues.

This sequence joins TRBV19 and TRBJ1-5; a weak D match, TRBD1 (6 bases). The length of the CDR3 is 14 residues. Trimming cost V 6 bases and J 2 bases, with 11 bases left between them. The V gene's germline CDR1 is LNHDA and CDR2 SQIVND (reference sequence). Written as DNA, the CDR3 is TGTGCCAGTAGGAGGGACACGGGCAATCAGCCCCAGCATTTT. Residues: CASRRDTGNQPQHF.

CDR3 in DNA: TGTGCCAGCAGCCTCACCAGGGGGCAGGTCTATGGCTACACCTTC. Residues: CASSLTRGQVYGYTF. V gene TRBV11-1 combines with J gene TRBJ1-2; TRBD1 matches 8 bases. The V and J ends lost 5 bases and 4 bases, in that order; junction bases with no gene match: 9. CDR3 size: 15 residues. CDR1 SGHAT and CDR2 FQDESV come from the germline V gene (reference sequence). Complete variable domain (other parts from reference TRBV11-1 and TRBJ1-2): EAEVAQSPRYKITEKSQAVAFWCDPISGHATLYWYRQILGQGPELLVQFQDESVVDDSQLPKDRFSAERLKGVDSTLKIQPAELGDSAMYLCASSLTRGQVYGYTFGSGTRLTVV.

The chain uses TRBV30 and TRBJ1-1; perhaps TRBD1 as D (6 bases). CDR1 and CDR2 (germline): GTSNPN, SVGIG (reference sequence). The CDR3 is 12 amino acids. V was clipped by 6 bases and J by 0 bases, with 8 bases between them. DNA for the CDR3: TGTGCCTGTTACAGGGTGAACACTGAAGCTTTCTTT. Translating gives CACYRVNTEAFF.

This chain links TRBV27 with TRBJ2-7, with 7 bases lining up with TRBD1. CDR1 is MNHEY, CDR2 SMNVEV, per germline (reference sequence). V dropped 5 bases and J dropped 5; count of bases not matched to a gene: 6. There are 13 residues in the CDR3. CDR3: CASSPTGVHEQYF. The CDR3 DNA reads as TGTGCCAGCAGTCCCACAGGGGTCCACGAGCAGTACTTC.

The chain combines TRBV19 with TRBJ1-5; 12 bases are shared with TRBD1. This CDR3 has 14 amino acids. CDR1 LNHDA and CDR2 SQIVND come from the germline V gene (reference sequence). The J segment lost 7 bases and the V segment lost 8 bases, leaving 6 bases of the junction unmatched. As DNA, the CDR3 is TGTGCCAGTGTGGGGACAGGGGGCAGGCAGCCCCAGCATTTT. Translating gives CASVGTGGRQPQHF.

This clone was seen a handful of times. The J gene is TRBJ1-6, the V gene TRBV5-5, with a tentative D call TRBD1 (6 bases). Germline V lookup: CDR1 SGHKS, CDR2 YYEKEE (reference sequence). The CDR3 covers 15 residues. The V gene lost 1 base and the J gene lost 6 bases, with 11 bases spanning the gap. CDR3 sequence reads: CASSLSQGTNSPLHF. The CDR3 DNA reads TGTGCCAGCAGCTTGTCGCAGGGGACTAATTCACCCCTCCACTTT.

The rearrangement uses TRBV4-2 and TRBJ2-1; 9 bases map to TRBD2. After removal of 0 bases from V and 8 bases from J, the junction contained 17 bases not matched to a gene. CDR1 is LGHNA and CDR2 is YNFKEQ in the germline V gene. CDR3 length: 19 amino acids. The chain's CDR3 is CASSQDLVVSLAGRDEQFF. The CDR3 nucleotides read TGTGCCAGCAGCCAAGACCTCGTTGTCAGTCTAGCGGGAAGGGATGAGCAGTTCTTC.

The J gene is TRBJ2-3, the V gene TRBV27, with 14 bases aligning to TRBD2. CDR3 length: 16 residues. From germline, CDR1 is MNHEY and CDR2 SMNVEV (reference sequence). With V trimmed by 5 bases and J by 8 bases, 9 bases remained unmatched. The CDR3: CASSLGLAGVQGTQYF. The CDR3 DNA reads TGTGCCAGCAGTCTGGGACTAGCGGGAGTACAGGGTACGCAGTATTTT.

The V call is TRBV5-6, the J call TRBJ1-3; D perhaps matches TRBD1 (5 bases). The V gene lost 1 base and the J gene lost 0 bases, with 8 bases spanning the gap. CDR3 length: 15 residues. Per the germline V gene, CDR1 is SGHDT and CDR2 is YYEEEE. The CDR3 DNA sequence: TGTGCCAGCAGCTTGCCGGGGGACTCTGGAAACACCATATATTTT. Protein sequence: CASSLPGDSGNTIYF.

This clone was detected only a few times. The chain joins TRBV5-1 to TRBJ1-2, with D tentatively TRBD1 (6 bases). Trimming left V 4 bases short and J 3 bases short, with 16 bases between. This CDR3 comprises 15 residues. Germline lookup yields CDR1 SGHRS and CDR2 YFSETQ. This chain's CDR3 is CASSKRDISDYGYTF. CDR3 nucleotides: TGCGCCAGCAGCAAAAGGGACATCTCGGACTATGGCTACACCTTC.

This clone was seen only a few times. The V call is TRBV27, the J call TRBJ2-7; possibly TRBD2 for D (5 bases). The CDR3 has 14 amino acids. Trimming removed 4 bases at V and 0 bases at J, with 10 bases between. Looked up from germline, CDR1 is MNHEY and CDR2 is SMNVEV (reference sequence). The DNA for the CDR3 is TGTGCCAGCAGTTCCCTTGCGGGCTCCTACGAGCAGTACTTC. Amino acid sequence: CASSSLAGSYEQYF.

The rearrangement joins TRBV20-1 to TRBJ1-2; the match to TRBD1 covers 9 bases. This CDR3 comprises 17 residues. Germline CDR1 reads DFQATT; CDR2 reads SNEGSKA (reference sequence). Germline trimming cut 3 bases from V and 7 bases from J; bases unmatched to any gene: 18. CDR3 sequence reads: CSASVGGGTGIGGGYTF. The CDR3 DNA reads as TGCAGTGCTAGTGTCGGCGGCGGGACAGGGATCGGTGGTGGCTACACCTTC.

The genes are TRBV7-2 and TRBJ1-2; D is perhaps TRBD1 (6 bases). V was trimmed by 6 bases and J by 5 bases, leaving 22 bases between them. The CDR3 extends over 16 amino acids. Germline CDR1 is SGHTA and CDR2 is FQGNSA. The DNA of the CDR3 is TGTGCCAGCAGTCCTGCTGTGACCAGGGGTCGATATGGCTACACCTTC. This sequence encodes CASSPAVTRGRYGYTF.